Below, 11 T cell receptor beta chains from the same sample are listed, as sequenced in a study of T cells in tuberculosis. Produced via immunoSEQ multiplex PCR; TCRdb's table is partial and in-frame only. The sample has 37,000 or so clones; 94% are singletons. Sequenced sample: PBMCs. These receptors came from a donor aged 10 to 29 with latent tuberculosis or without tuberculosis infection. Some clones in this sample may be carry-over from other donors' samples.

The chain combines TRBV6-6 with TRBJ2-7; TRBD1 might be the D (5 bases). V was shortened by 6 bases and J by 0 bases, with 18 bases between the two germline ends. This CDR3 has 16 residues. The germline CDR1 and CDR2 sequences are MNHNY and SVGAGI (reference sequence). The CDR3 coding sequence is TGTGCCAGCAGCCCCGAACGACAGCTGAGCTCCTACGAGCAGTACGTC. Translated: CASSPERQLSSYEQYV.

The chain has TRBV25-1 and TRBJ1-2, with 7 bases that match TRBD1. Germline V gene lookup returns CDR1 MGHDK and CDR2 SYGVNS. V shed 5 bases, J shed 3 bases, and the junction held 12 bases outside the gene matches. The length of the CDR3 is 16 residues. The CDR3 DNA is TGTGCCAGCAGTTCCTATCAGGGGGAAAAGGACTATGGCTACACCTTC. It yields the protein CASSSYQGEKDYGYTF.

The rearrangement links TRBV7-9 to TRBJ2-5, with D possibly TRBD1 on 6 matching bases. V was clipped by 7 bases and J by 3 bases, with 15 bases between them. The V gene's germline CDR1 is SEHNR and CDR2 FQNEAQ (reference sequence). This CDR3 comprises 14 residues. The CDR3 nucleotides read TGTGCCAGCACTAAAACAGGGTGGGAAGAGACCCAGTACTTC. Its protein is CASTKTGWEETQYF.

The chain employs TRBV11-2 and TRBJ1-2; 8 bases match TRBD1. CDR3 size: 14 residues. Trimming took 1 base from V and 12 from J; bases not matched to a gene: 10. The germline gives CDR1 SGHAT, CDR2 FQNNGV. DNA for the CDR3: TGTGCCAGCAGCTTAGTCAGGGGGCCCCTTTTAGACACCTTC. Protein product: CASSLVRGPLLDTF.

The chain is built from TRBV21-1 and TRBJ2-7; TRBD2 is the table's D call, not checked against the DNA. TRBV21-1 is an annotated pseudogene. The CDR3 contains 15 residues. In DNA, the CDR3 is TGTGCCAGCAGCATTGGATCACCCCGTTCGGGGGAGCAGTACGTC. Translating gives CASSIGSPRSGEQYV.

V usage is TRBV19 and J usage is TRBJ1-2; 9 bases line up with TRBD1. The CDR3 runs to 17 residues. Trimming cost V 5 bases and J 3 bases; bases outside gene matches: 13. CDR1 is LNHDA, CDR2 SQIVND, per germline (reference sequence). The CDR3 sequence is CASSPRDRALADYGYTF. The DNA for the CDR3 is TGTGCCAGTAGTCCCCGGGACAGGGCTCTGGCGGACTATGGCTACACCTTC. Supplemented by reference TRBV19 and TRBJ1-2, the full variable domain reads DGGITQSPKYLFRKEGQNVTLSCEQNLNHDAMYWYRQDPGQGLRLIYYSQIVNDFQKGDIAEGYSVSREKKESFPLTVTSAQKNPTAFYLCASSPRDRALADYGYTFGSGTRLTVV.

The gene calls are TRBV6-1 and TRBJ2-4; perhaps TRBD2 as D (5 bases). CDR3 length: 15 residues. Per the germline V gene, CDR1 is MNHNS and CDR2 is SASEGT. The V end was cut by 10 bases, the J end by 1 base, with 17 bases between. CDR3 in DNA: TGTGCCACCGGAAGTTTGGAGGCGGCCAAAAACATTCAGTACTTC. It translates to CATGSLEAAKNIQYF.

The chain recombines TRBV18 with TRBJ2-5; 10 bases fit TRBD1. The CDR3 is 16 amino acids. The V segment lost 6 bases and the J segment 3 bases; nucleotides outside the gene matches: 10. The germline V gene has CDR1 KGHSH and CDR2 LQKENI. CDR3 coding DNA: TGTGCCAGCTCTCCCCTCGACAGGGGGCTGGAAGAGACCCAGTACTTC. The encoded protein is CASSPLDRGLEETQYF.

The chain combines TRBV4-1 with TRBJ2-1, with TRBD2 matching 9 bases. CDR3 size: 16 residues. Per germline, CDR1 MGHRA and CDR2 YSYEKL. The junction had 6 bases not matched to a gene; V was cut back by 1 base and J by 5 bases. The CDR3 here is CASSQVRGGADNEQFF. In DNA form, the CDR3 reads TGCGCCAGCAGCCAAGTCCGCGGGGGGGCCGACAATGAGCAGTTCTTC.

The gene calls are TRBV7-9 and TRBJ2-7; D is perhaps TRBD2 (6 bases). CDR1 and CDR2 from the germline V gene are SEHNR and FQNEAQ (reference sequence). This CDR3 is 15 amino acids long. The V and J ends lost 1 base and 3 bases respectively, with 13 bases between them. Here the CDR3 reads CASSLVASVNYEQYF. The CDR3 bases are TGTGCCAGCAGCTTAGTGGCTAGCGTAAACTACGAGCAGTACTTC.

V gene TRBV7-9 combines with J gene TRBJ2-7; no definite D call. Germline CDR1 is SEHNR and CDR2 is FQNEAQ (reference sequence). The CDR3 loop spans 15 amino acids. V gave up 2 bases and J gave up 3 bases, with 14 bases separating them. CDR3 sequence (DNA): TGTGCCAGCAGCTTATCGGCGGATCTGGACTACGAGCAGTACTTC. It is translated as CASSLSADLDYEQYF.